The source of this T cell receptor (beta chain) is a study of T cell repertoires in cytomegalovirus infection. Study at large: Public TCR beta signatures provided an indication of both CMV infection and a matching HLA type. Study-level points and caveats: HLA-C-restricted CMV clonotypes gave the most frequent clonotype in two of eight donors.

There are a few counts of this clonotype. No antigen is known for it. TCRdb re-derived calls from the reads in MiXCR, one entry per CDR3 protein. The sample records more than 650,000 distinct CDR3 sequences, 35% being singletons. Germline values: CDR1 SGHVS, CDR2 FQNEAQ. V was trimmed by 5 bases and J by 3 bases, leaving 12 bases between them. The CDR3 has 14 amino acids. The sequencing input was PBMCs. The chain combines TRBV7-8 with TRBJ2-3; no reliable D call. This TCR was recovered from a human donor in good health (CMV status not recorded). Some clones in this sample may be carry-over from other donors' samples. The CDR3 DNA is TGTGCCAGCAGCGGCCGGGTCAGAACAGATACGCAGTATTTT. Translated, it gives CASSGRVRTDTQYF.